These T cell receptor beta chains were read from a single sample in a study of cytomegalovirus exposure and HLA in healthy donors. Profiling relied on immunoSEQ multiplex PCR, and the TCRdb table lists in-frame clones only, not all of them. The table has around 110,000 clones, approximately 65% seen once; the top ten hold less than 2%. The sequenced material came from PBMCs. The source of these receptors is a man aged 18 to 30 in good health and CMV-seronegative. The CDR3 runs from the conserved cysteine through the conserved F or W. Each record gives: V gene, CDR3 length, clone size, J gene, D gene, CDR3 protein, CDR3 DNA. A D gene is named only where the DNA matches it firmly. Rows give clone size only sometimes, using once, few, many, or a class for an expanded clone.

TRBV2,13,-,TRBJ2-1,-,CASTDVGSGKWFF,TGTGCCAGCACCGATGTCGGCTCAGGGAAGTGGTTCTTC
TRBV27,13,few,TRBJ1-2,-,CASSQSGDYGYTF,TGTGCCAGCAGCCAATCAGGGGACTATGGCTACACCTTC
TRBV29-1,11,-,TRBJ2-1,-,CSVEDSREQFF,TGCAGCGTTGAAGATAGCCGAGAGCAGTTCTTC
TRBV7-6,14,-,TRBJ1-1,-,CASSLVQGNTEAFF,TGTGCCAGCAGCTTAGTACAGGGGAACACTGAAGCTTTCTTT
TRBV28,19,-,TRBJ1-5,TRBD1,CASSSPRTGRTYSNQPQHF,TGTGCCAGCAGTTCTCCGAGGACAGGAAGAACATATAGCAATCAGCCCCAGCATTTT
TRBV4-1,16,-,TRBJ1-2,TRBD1,CASSPSSTGVSYGYTF,TGCGCCAGCAGCCCCAGCTCGACAGGGGTCTCCTATGGCTACACCTTC
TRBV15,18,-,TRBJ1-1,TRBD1,CATSRPNRGRIENTEAFF,TGTGCCACCAGCAGGCCCAACAGGGGAAGAATTGAGAACACTGAAGCTTTCTTT
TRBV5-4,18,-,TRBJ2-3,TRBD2,CASSRTHMLAAGTDTQYF,TGTGCCAGCAGCCGGACACACATGCTAGCGGCTGGCACAGATACGCAGTATTTT
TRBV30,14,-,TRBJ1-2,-,CAWSQTGANYGYPF,TGTGCCTGGAGCCAAACGGGAGCTAACTATGGCTACCCCTTC
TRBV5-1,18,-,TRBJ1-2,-,CASSWRPVSGRQYYGYTF,TGCGCCAGCAGCTGGAGACCTGTTTCCGGGAGACAATACTATGGCTACACCTTC
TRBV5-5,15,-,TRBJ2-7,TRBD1,CASSPEDRVSYEQYF,TGTGCCAGCAGCCCGGAAGACAGGGTGTCGTACGAGCAGTACTTC
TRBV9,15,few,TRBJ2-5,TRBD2,CASSSSTSGKETQYF,TGTGCCAGCAGCTCCTCGACTAGCGGCAAAGAGACCCAGTACTTC
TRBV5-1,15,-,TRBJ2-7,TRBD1,CASSQEGQGPYEQYF,TGCGCCAGCAGCCAAGAGGGACAGGGTCCCTACGAGCAGTACTTC
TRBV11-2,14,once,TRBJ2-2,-,CASSLGLAAGELFF,TGTGCCAGCAGCTTAGGTCTAGCCGCCGGGGAGCTGTTTTTT
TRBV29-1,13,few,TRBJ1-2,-,CSVARPQGYGYTF,TGCAGCGTAGCAAGGCCCCAGGGCTATGGCTACACCTTC
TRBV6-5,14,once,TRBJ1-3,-,CASSQGGAGNTIYF,TGTGCCAGCAGTCAAGGAGGGGCTGGAAACACCATATATTTT
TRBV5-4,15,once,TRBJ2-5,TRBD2,CASSISGGAGETQYF,TGTGCCAGCAGCATTAGCGGGGGGGCCGGTGAGACCCAGTACTTC
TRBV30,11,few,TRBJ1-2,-,CACTYRDGYTF,TGTGCCTGTACTTACAGGGATGGCTACACCTTC
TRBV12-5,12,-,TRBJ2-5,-,CASADSQETQYF,TGTGCTAGTGCGGACAGTCAAGAGACCCAGTACTTC
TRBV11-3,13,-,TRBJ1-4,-,CASSVGAGEKLFF,TGTGCCAGCAGCGTCGGCGCAGGGGAAAAACTGTTTTTT
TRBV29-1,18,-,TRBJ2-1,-,CNVGLYTLSSRADNEQFF,TGCAACGTGGGACTCTACACCTTATCTAGTCGAGCAGACAATGAGCAGTTCTTC
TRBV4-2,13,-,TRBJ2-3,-,CASSQARFDTQYF,TGTGCCAGCAGCCAAGCTAGGTTCGATACGCAGTATTTT
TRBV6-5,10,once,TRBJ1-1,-,CASWRGEAFF,TGTGCCAGCTGGAGGGGTGAAGCTTTCTTT
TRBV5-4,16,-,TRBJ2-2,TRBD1,CASSPDRGGNTGELFF,TGTGCCAGCAGCCCTGACAGGGGGGGAAACACCGGGGAGCTGTTTTTT
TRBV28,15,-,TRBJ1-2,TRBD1,CASSLTGKYGYGYTF,TGTGCCAGCAGTTTGACAGGGAAGTATGGCTATGGCTACACCTTC
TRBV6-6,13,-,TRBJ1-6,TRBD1,CASSGQGFSPLHF,TGTGCCAGCAGCGGACAGGGTTTCTCACCCCTCCACTTT
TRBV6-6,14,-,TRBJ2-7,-,CASSYSVGGYEQYF,TGTGCCAGCAGTTACTCTGTTGGGGGGTACGAGCAGTACTTC
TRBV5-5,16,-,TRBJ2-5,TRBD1,CASSLSRDRHAETQYF,TGTGCCAGCAGCTTAAGTCGGGACAGGCATGCGGAGACCCAGTACTTC
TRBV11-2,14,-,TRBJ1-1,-,CASSHREVNTEAFF,TGTGCCAGCAGCCACAGGGAAGTCAACACTGAAGCTTTCTTT
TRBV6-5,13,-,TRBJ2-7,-,CASSEYVSYEQYF,TGTGCCAGCAGTGAGTACGTTTCCTACGAGCAGTACTTC
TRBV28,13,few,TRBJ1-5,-,CASSLLGGQPQHF,TGTGCCAGCAGCCTACTCGGAGGGCAGCCCCAGCATTTT
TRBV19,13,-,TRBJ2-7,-,CASSFAPLYEQYF,TGTGCCAGCTCCTTTGCGCCACTTTACGAGCAGTACTTC
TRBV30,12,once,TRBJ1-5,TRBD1,CAWGDSYQPQHF,TGTGCCTGGGGGGACAGTTATCAGCCCCAGCATTTT
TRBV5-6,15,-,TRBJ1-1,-,CASSLELGRWTEAFF,TGTGCCAGCAGCTTGGAGCTGGGGAGGTGGACTGAAGCTTTCTTT
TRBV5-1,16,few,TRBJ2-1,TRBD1,CASRQTQGVIRNEQFF,TGCGCCAGCAGGCAGACTCAGGGGGTAATTCGGAATGAGCAGTTCTTC
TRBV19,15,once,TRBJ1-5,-,CASSIVGQSNQPQHF,TGTGCCAGTAGTATAGTGGGGCAGTCCAATCAGCCCCAGCATTTT
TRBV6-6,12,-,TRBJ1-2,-,CASSRKGDGYTF,TGTGCCAGCAGCCGAAAGGGGGATGGCTACACCTTC
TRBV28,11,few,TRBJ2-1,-,CASSRQAAQFF,TGTGCCAGCAGCCGACAGGCCGCGCAGTTCTTC
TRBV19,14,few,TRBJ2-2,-,CASIGGINTGELFF,TGTGCCAGTATTGGAGGGATAAACACCGGGGAGCTGTTTTTT
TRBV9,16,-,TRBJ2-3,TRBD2,CASSVESSGGTDTQYF,TGTGCCAGCAGCGTAGAGAGTAGCGGGGGCACAGATACGCAGTATTTT
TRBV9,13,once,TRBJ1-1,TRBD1,CASSPRQGRQAFF,TGTGCCAGCAGCCCGAGACAGGGAAGGCAGGCTTTCTTT
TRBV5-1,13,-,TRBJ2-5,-,CASSPDIRETQYF,TGCGCCAGCAGCCCGGACATAAGAGAGACCCAGTACTTC
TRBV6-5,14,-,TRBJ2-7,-,CASSPRREDGEQYF,TGTGCCAGCAGTCCCCGGCGGGAAGATGGCGAGCAGTACTTC
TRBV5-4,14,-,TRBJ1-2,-,CASSSGGRAYGYTF,TGTGCCAGCAGCTCCGGAGGGAGAGCCTATGGCTACACCTTC
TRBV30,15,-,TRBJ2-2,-,CAWSAADRITGELFF,TGTGCCTGGAGTGCCGCAGACAGGATCACCGGGGAGCTGTTTTTT
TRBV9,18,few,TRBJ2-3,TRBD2,CASSTSFPGLAGTDTQYF,TGTGCCAGCAGCACATCCTTCCCGGGACTAGCGGGCACAGATACGCAGTATTTT
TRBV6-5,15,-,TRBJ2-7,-,CASSIQQGTSYEQYF,TGTGCCAGCAGTATCCAACAGGGGACTAGCTACGAGCAGTACTTC
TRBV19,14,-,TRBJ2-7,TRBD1,CASSMRQGVYEQYF,TGTGCCAGTAGTATGCGTCAGGGGGTTTACGAGCAGTACTTC